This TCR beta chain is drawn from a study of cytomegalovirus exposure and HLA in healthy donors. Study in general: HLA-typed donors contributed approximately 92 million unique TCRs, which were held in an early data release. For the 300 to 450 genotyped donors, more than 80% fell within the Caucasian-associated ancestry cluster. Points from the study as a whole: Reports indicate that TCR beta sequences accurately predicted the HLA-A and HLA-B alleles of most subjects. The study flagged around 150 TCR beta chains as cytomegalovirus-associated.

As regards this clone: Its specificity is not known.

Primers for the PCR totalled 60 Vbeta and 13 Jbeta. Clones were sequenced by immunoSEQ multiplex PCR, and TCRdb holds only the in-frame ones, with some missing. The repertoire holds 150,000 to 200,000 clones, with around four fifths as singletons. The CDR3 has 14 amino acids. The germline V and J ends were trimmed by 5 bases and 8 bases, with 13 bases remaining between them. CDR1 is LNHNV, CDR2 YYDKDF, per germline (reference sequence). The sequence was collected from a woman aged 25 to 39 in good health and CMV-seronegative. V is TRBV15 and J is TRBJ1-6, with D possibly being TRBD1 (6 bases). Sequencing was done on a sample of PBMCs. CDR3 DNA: TGTGCCACCAGCGGAGGGGGGGTATATTCACCCCTCCACTTT. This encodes CATSGGGVYSPLHF. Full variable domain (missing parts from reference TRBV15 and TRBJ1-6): DAMVIQNPRYQVTQFGKPVTLSCSQTLNHNVMYWYQQKSSQAPKLLFHYYDKDFNNEADTPDNFQSRRPNTSFCFLDIRSPGLGDTAMYLCATSGGGVYSPLHFGNGTRLTVT.